This T cell receptor (beta chain) was identified during a study of identical twins. Study-level findings and limits: Out-of-frame beta sequences exhibited a weaker degree of excess twin sharing. Where out-of-frame alpha sequences were twin-shared, they showed excess low generation probability. Analyses of zero insertions could, in part, be confounded by invariant MAIT and iNKT cells. Whereas memory repertoires showed no such difference, abundant cord blood beta clonotypes carried fewer insertions.

Using its own MiXCR run on the 5' RACE reads, TCRdb lists one record per CDR3 protein. Among 350,000 to 600,000 distinct CDR3 sequences listed, approximately 15% were seen once. This CDR3 is 15 amino acids long. Germline CDR1 and CDR2: GTSNPN and SVGIG (reference sequence). J was trimmed by 0 bases and V by 1 base; bases with no gene match: 6. As to this clonotype: The antigen remains undetermined.

These data are also associated with another study on yellow fever vaccine responses in identical twins.

The sample consisted of CD4+ T cells sorted from blood. The chain is built from TRBV30 and TRBJ2-7; 7 bases align to TRBD2. This clonotype was obtained from a woman aged 18-29 years in good health. The CDR3 sequence: CAWSGTSASSYEQYF. In DNA, the CDR3 is TGTGCCTGGAGTGGAACTAGCGCGAGCTCCTACGAGCAGTACTTC.